This TCR beta chain comes out of a study of shared clonotypes between healthy human individuals. Study context: Plates per donor: three CD4 naive, three CD4 memory, two CD8 naive, one CD8 memory.

The count of this clone is one. Researchers ran the assay at a deep level. Generated by immunoSEQ multiplex PCR, the TCRdb table keeps only in-frame clones and is missing some. The sample consists of about 1 million clones, around 75% of them appearing once. Into CD45RA+ naive and CD45RA-negative memory subsets, the CD4+ cells were split. Germline-derived CDR1 and CDR2 are MNHEY and SVGAGI. Unmatched junction bases numbered 5, after V lost 6 bases and J lost 4 bases. CDR3 length equals 14 residues. Sequenced: memory CD4+ T cells sorted from blood. Subset meaning: CD45RA-negative fraction. The chain uses TRBV6-5 and TRBJ1-3, with 8 positions matching TRBD1. The clonotype comes from a man younger than 30 in good health. CDR3 sequence: CASRPRDRGNTIYF. The CDR3 DNA sequence: TGTGCCAGCAGACCTAGGGACAGGGGAAACACCATATATTTT.